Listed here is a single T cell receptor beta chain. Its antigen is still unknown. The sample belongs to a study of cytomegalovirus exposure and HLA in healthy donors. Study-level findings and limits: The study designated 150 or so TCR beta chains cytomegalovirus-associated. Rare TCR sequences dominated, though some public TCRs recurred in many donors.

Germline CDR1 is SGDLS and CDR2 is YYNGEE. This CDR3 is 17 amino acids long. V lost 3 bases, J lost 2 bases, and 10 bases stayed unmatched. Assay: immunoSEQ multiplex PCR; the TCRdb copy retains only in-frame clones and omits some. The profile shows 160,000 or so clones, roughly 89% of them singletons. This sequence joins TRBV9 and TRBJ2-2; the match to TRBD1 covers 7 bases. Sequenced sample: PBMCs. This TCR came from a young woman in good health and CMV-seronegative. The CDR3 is CASSETKQGPNTGELFF. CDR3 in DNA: TGTGCCAGCAGCGAAACCAAACAGGGGCCTAACACCGGGGAGCTGTTTTTT.